The entry below gives a single T cell receptor (beta chain) sequence along with its context. The entry originates in a study of memory CD4+ T cells and cytomegalovirus serostatus. The table came from immunoSEQ multiplex PCR; TCRdb's copy has only in-frame clones and leaves some out. Seen here are about 57,000 clones, approximately 80% observed once, and the top ten hold 0.65% to 0.9%. Single viable CD3+CD4+CD8-CD45RO+ cells were sorted as the memory CD4+ T cells. The CDR3 extends over 12 amino acids. V gave up 7 bases and J gave up 5 bases; unmatched junction bases: 3. CDR1 and CDR2 from the germline V gene are SQVTM and ANQGSEA.

What was sequenced was memory CD4+ T cells from blood. The sequence was collected from an adult in good health and CMV-seronegative. V gene TRBV29-1 combines with J gene TRBJ2-2, with TRBD1 matching 8 bases. As DNA, the CDR3 is TGCAGCGCAGGGGGCGGGACCGGGGAGCTGTTTTTT. Translated, it gives CSAGGGTGELFF.